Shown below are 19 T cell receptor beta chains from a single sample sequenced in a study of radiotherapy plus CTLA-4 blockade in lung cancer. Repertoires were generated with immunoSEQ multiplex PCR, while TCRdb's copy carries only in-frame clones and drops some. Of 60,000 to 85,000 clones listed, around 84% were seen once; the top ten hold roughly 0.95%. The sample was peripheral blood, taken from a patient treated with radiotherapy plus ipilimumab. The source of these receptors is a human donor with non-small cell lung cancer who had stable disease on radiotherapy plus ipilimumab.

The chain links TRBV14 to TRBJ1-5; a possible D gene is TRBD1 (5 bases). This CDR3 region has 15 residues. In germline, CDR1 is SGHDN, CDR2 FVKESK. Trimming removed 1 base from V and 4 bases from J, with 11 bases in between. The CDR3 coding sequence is TGTGCCAGCAGCCAAGTGAGGGACCCTAATCAGCCCCAGCATTTT. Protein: CASSQVRDPNQPQHF. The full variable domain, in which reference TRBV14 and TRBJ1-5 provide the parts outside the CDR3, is EAGVTQFPSHSVIEKGQTVTLRCDPISGHDNLYWYRRVMGKEIKFLLHFVKESKQDESGMPNNRFLAERTGGTYSTLKVQPAELEDSGVYFCASSQVRDPNQPQHFGDGTRLSIL.

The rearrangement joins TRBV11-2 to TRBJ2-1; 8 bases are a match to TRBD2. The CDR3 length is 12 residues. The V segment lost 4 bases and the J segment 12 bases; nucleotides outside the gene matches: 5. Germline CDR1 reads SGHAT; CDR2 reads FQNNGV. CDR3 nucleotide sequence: TGTGCCAGCAGCTCGGGAGGGGTTTGGCAGTTCTTC. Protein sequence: CASSSGGVWQFF. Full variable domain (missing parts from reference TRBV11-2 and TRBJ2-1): EAGVAQSPRYKIIEKRQSVAFWCNPISGHATLYWYQQILGQGPKLLIQFQNNGVVDDSQLPKDRFSAERLKGVDSTLKIQPAKLEDSAVYLCASSSGGVWQFFGPGTRLTVL.

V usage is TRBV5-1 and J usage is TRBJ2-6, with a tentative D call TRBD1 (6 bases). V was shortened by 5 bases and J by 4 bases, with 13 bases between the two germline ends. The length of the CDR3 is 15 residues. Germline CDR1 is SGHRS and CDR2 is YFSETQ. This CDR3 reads CASREQGVGANVLTF. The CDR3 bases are TGCGCCAGCAGAGAACAGGGTGTGGGGGCCAACGTCCTGACTTTC.

In DNA, the CDR3 is TGTGCCAGCAGCGTAGTCGGGGATAGCTCCTACGAGCAGTACTTC. Its translation is CASSVVGDSSYEQYF. The chain has TRBV9 and TRBJ2-7; maybe TRBD2 (5 bases). The V end was cut by 0 bases, the J end by 0 bases, with 10 bases between. Germline-derived CDR1 and CDR2 are SGDLS and YYNGEE. This CDR3 is 15 amino acids long.

CDR3 coding DNA: TGTGCCAGCAGGGGGGGACTAGCGGCCTACACCGGGGAGCTGTTTTTT. It translates to CASRGGLAAYTGELFF. The chain carries TRBV2 and TRBJ2-2; 11 bases match TRBD2. Germline CDR1 and CDR2: SNHLY and FYNNEI. The CDR3 consists of 16 residues. V shed 6 bases and J 3 bases; nucleotides not matched to a gene: 6.

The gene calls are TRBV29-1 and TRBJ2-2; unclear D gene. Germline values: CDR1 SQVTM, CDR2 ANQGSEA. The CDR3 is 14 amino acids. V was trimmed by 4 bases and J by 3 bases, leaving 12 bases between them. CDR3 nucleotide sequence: TGCAGCGTTGGTTACGCTCGGGACACCGGGGAGCTGTTTTTT. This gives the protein CSVGYARDTGELFF.

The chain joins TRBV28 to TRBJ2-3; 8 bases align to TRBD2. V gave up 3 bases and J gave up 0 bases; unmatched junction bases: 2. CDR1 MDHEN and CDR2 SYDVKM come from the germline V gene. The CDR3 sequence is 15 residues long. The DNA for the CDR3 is TGTGCCAGCAGTTTGGAGCGGGGGAGCACAGATACGCAGTATTTT. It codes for CASSLERGSTDTQYF.

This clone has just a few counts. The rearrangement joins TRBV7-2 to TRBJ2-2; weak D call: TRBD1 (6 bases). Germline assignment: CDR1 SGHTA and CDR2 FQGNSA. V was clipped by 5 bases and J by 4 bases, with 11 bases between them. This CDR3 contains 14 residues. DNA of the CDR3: TGTGCCAGCAGCCAACACAGGGTCACCGGGGAGCTGTTTTTT. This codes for CASSQHRVTGELFF.

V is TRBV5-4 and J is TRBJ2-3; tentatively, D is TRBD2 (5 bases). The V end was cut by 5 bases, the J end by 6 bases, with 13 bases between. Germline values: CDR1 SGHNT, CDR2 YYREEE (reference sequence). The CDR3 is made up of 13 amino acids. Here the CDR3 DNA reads TGTGCCAGCAGGACGGGTTCGGGGGATACGCAGTATTTT. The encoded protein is CASRTGSGDTQYF.

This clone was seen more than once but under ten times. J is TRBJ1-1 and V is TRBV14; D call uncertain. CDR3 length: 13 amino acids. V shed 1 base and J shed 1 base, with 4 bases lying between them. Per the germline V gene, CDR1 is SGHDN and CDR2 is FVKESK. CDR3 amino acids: CASSQGRNTEAFF. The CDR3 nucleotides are TGTGCCAGCAGCCAAGGGCGGAACACTGAAGCTTTCTTT.

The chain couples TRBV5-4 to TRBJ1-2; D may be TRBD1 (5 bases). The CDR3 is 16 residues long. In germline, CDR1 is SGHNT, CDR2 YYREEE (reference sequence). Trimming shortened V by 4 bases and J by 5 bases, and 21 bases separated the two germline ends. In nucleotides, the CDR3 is TGTGCCAGCAGCCCCCCGGGGGGGGACGAACGGTATGGCTACACCTTC. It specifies CASSPPGGDERYGYTF.

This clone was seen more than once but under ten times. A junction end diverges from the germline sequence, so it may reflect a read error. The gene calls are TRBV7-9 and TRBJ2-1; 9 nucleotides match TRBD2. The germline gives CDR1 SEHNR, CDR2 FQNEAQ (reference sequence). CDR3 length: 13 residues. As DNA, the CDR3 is TGCGCCGGTAAGCGTAGCGGGAGCAATGAGCAGTTCTTC. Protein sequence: CAGKRSGSNEQFF.

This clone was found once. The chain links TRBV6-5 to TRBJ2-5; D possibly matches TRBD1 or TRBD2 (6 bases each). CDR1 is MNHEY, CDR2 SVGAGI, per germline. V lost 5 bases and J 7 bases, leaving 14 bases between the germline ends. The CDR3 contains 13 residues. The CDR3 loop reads CASSMEGVRTQYF. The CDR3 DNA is TGTGCCAGCAGTATGGAGGGGGTAAGGACCCAGTACTTC.

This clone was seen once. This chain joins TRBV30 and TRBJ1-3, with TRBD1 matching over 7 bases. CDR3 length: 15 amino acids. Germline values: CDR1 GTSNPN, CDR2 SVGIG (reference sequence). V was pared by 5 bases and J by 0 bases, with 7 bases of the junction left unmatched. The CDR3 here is CAWATGVSSGNTIYF. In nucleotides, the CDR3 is TGTGCCTGGGCCACAGGGGTCTCCTCTGGAAACACCATATATTTT.

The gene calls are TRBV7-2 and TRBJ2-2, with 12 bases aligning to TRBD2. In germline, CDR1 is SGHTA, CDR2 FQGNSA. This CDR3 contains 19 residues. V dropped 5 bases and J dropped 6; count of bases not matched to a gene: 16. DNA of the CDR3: TGTGCCAGCAGCCGACCCCCGTCTAGCGGGGGGGCCCTGTCCGGGGAGCTGTTTTTT. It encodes CASSRPPSSGGALSGELFF.

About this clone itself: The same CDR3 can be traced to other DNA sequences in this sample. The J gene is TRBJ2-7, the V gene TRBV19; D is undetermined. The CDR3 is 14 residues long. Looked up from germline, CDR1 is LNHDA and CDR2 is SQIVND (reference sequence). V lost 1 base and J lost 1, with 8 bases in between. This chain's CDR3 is CASSIGGSSYEQYF. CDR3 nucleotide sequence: TGTGCCAGTAGTATAGGCGGAAGTTCCTACGAGCAGTACTTC.

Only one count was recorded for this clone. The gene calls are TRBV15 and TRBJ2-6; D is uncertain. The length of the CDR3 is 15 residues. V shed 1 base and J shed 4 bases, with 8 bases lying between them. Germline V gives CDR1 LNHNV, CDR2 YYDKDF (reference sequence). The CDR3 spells CATSRAGSGANVLTF. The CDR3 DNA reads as TGTGCCACCAGCAGAGCGGGTTCCGGGGCCAACGTCCTGACTTTC.

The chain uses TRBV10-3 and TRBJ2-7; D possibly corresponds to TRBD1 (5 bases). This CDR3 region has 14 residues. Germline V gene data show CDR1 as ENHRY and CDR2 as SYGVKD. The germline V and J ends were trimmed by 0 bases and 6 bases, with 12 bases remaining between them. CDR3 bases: TGTGCCATCAGTGAGTCGCAGGGAAGGGCCGAGCAGTACTTC. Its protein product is CAISESQGRAEQYF.

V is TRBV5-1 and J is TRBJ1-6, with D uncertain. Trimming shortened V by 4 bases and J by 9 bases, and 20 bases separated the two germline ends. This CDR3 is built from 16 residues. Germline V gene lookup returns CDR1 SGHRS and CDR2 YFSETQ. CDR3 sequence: CASSPDSQRSGSPLHF. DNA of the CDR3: TGCGCCAGCAGCCCGGACTCTCAGCGCTCCGGTTCACCCCTCCACTTT.